This T cell receptor (beta chain) was profiled in a study of blood T cell repertoires in COVID-19 (TCRdb year 2020). Study-wide context: The collaborator samples originated in the United States, Italy and Spain and spanned the acute and convalescent phases of COVID-19. Where available, HLA class I and class II types were taken from metadata supplied by the sample provider and were not determined by assay-based typing. The repertoires were released in a freely available public database meant as a resource for research on the immune response to SARS-CoV-2. The sample metadata nearly always contained a de-identified subject ID, COVID-19 status, age in years and sex. Samples came from the ongoing ImmuneRACE study (first 160 participants) plus 1,254 subjects from 6 global collaborators. The prospective study material was composed of cDNA or gDNA derived from T cells, B-cell-depleted T cells, or PBMCs. Deeply sampled blood TCRbeta repertoires from subjects exposed to, actively infected with, or recovered from COVID-19 were included in the dataset.

Notes on this clone: Its antigen remains unidentified. Per-base qualities were not stored, and no clone one base away is much larger.

From V the trimming removes 4 bases and from J it removes 6 bases, while the gene matches leave 6 bases of the junction unaccounted for. The CDR3 spans 13 residues, from the cysteine through the phenylalanine. The kept DNA is CDR3 alone, 39 bases in frame from the first base. Per the germline V gene, SNHLY is the CDR1 and FYNNEI is the CDR2. TCRbeta CDR3 regions were amplified from genomic DNA by means of the immunoSEQ Assay, a bias-controlled multiplex PCR. The study's processing was this. Within the assay, amplification of reference gene primers was used to estimate how many nucleated cells each sample contained. To quantify the absolute abundance of each unique TCRbeta CDR3 rearrangement, sequence reads were collapsed and filtered. For each sample, productive Simpson clonality was calculated by taking the square root of Simpson's diversity index across productive rearrangements. TCRdb limited this immuneACCESS table to in-frame rearrangements with V and J called. A share of clones is missing; checked studies link under half to unresolved V genes, and the rest is unexplained. V, J and clone size derive from that table, while D and trimming were established from the DNA sequence. Recorded for this sample are approximately 460,000 clones; approximately 92% of them occurred a single time. Around 0.92% of the sample comes from the top ten.

One collaborating source in Seattle enrolled patients while the patients were actively infected and followed the patients over time throughout the course of disease. Collaborating institutions collected whole blood in K2EDTA tubes following their own protocols. For TCRbeta analysis, collaborators shipped samples in one of three forms: frozen whole blood, isolated PBMCs, or DNA extracted from either of those sample types. The study at large found these results: How much clinical and demographic metadata was included differed by source and by participant, and the metadata was provided uncurated.

Recombination linked TRBV2 to TRBJ2-7, and 7 bases in between align with TRBD1. Sequenced sample: peripheral blood. This clonotype was sampled from a man between 18 and 29 years old with COVID-19, enrolled during active disease. The CDR3: CASSGTGQAEQYF. The DNA sequence reads TGTGCCAGCAGTGGGACCGGACAGGCCGAGCAGTACTTC.